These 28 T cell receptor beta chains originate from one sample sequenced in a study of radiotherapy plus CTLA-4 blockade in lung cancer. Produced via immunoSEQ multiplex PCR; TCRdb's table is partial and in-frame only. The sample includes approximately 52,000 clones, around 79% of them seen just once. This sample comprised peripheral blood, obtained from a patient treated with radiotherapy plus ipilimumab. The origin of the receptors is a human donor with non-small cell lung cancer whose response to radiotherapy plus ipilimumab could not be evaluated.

As DNA, the CDR3 is TGTGCCAGCAGCGTAGCCGCCGGAGGTAACGAGCAGTACTTC. Translating it yields CASSVAAGGNEQYF. The chain combines TRBV9 with TRBJ2-7, with D tentatively TRBD2 (5 bases). This CDR3 region has 14 residues. Germline V gene lookup returns CDR1 SGDLS and CDR2 YYNGEE. The V end was cut by 0 bases, the J end by 5 bases, with 12 bases between.

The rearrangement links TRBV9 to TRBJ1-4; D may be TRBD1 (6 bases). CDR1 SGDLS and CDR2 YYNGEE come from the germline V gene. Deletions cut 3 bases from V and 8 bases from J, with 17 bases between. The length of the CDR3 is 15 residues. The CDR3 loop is CASSGRPGEDEKLFF. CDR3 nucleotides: TGTGCCAGCAGCGGGAGGCCAGGGGAAGACGAAAAACTGTTTTTT.

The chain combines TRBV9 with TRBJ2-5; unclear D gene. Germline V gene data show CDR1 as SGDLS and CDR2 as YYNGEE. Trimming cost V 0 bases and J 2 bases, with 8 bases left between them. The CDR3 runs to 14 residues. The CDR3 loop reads CASSVGNAQETQYF. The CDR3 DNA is TGTGCCAGCAGCGTAGGTAATGCGCAAGAGACCCAGTACTTC.

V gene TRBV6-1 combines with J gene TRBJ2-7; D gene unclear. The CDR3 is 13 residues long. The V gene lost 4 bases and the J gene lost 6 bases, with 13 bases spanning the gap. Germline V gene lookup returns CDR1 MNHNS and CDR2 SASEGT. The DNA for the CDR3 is TGTGCCAGCAGTGCCCTAAACCCCGGCGAGCAGTACTTC. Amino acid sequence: CASSALNPGEQYF.

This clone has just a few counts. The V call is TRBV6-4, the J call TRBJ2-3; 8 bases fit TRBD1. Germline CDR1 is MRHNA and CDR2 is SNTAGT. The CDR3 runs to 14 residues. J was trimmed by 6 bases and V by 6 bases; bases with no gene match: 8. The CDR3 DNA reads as TGTGCCAGCAGATCGGACAGGGCCTCGGATACGCAGTATTTT. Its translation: CASRSDRASDTQYF.

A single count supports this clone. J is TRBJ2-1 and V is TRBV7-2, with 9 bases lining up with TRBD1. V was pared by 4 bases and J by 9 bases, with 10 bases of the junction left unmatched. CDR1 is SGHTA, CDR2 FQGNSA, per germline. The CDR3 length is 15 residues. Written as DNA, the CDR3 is TGTGCCAGCAGCTCCACCGGGACAGGGCTCGGTGAGCAGTTCTTC. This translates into CASSSTGTGLGEQFF.

The DNA for the CDR3 is TGTGCCAGCAGCTTCGCAGGGGGTGAGATGGGCTACACCTTC. Amino acids: CASSFAGGEMGYTF. The chain combines TRBV7-2 with TRBJ1-2, with 7 bases aligning to TRBD1. This CDR3 is 14 amino acids long. V lost 3 bases and J lost 8; bases outside the gene matches: 9. The germline CDR1 and CDR2 sequences are SGHTA and FQGNSA.

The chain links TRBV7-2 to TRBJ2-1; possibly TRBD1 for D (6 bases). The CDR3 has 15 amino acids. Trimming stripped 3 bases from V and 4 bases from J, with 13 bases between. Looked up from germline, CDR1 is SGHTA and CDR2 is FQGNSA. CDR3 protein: CASSFTGTLYNEQFF. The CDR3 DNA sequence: TGTGCCAGCAGCTTTACCGGGACACTGTACAATGAGCAGTTCTTC. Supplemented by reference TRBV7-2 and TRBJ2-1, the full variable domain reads GAGVSQSPSNKVTEKGKDVELRCDPISGHTALYWYRQSLGQGLEFLIYFQGNSAPDKSGLPSDRFSAERTGGSVSTLTIQRTQQEDSAVYLCASSFTGTLYNEQFFGPGTRLTVL.

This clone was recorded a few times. CDR3 sequence: CASSLIRLAGADTQYF. CDR3 nucleotide sequence: TGTGCCAGCAGCTTAATTCGTCTAGCGGGAGCAGATACGCAGTATTTT. V gene TRBV7-8 combines with J gene TRBJ2-3, with 10 nucleotides matching TRBD2. CDR1 SGHVS and CDR2 FQNEAQ come from the germline V gene. CDR3 size: 16 residues. V lost 2 bases, J lost 4 bases, and 6 bases stayed unmatched. The full variable domain, its missing parts supplied by reference TRBV7-8 and TRBJ2-3, is GAGVSQSPRYKVAKRGQDVALRCDPISGHVSLFWYQQALGQGPEFLTYFQNEAQLDKSGLPSDRFFAERPEGSVSTLKIQRTQQEDSAVYLCASSLIRLAGADTQYFGPGTRLTVL.

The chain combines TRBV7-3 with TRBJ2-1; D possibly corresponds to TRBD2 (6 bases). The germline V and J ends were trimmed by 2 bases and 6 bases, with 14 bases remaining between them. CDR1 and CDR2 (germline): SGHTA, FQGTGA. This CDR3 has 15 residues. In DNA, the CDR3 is TGTGCCAGCAGCTTAGGGCTAGCGCTTGGCAATGAGCAGTTCTTC. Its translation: CASSLGLALGNEQFF.

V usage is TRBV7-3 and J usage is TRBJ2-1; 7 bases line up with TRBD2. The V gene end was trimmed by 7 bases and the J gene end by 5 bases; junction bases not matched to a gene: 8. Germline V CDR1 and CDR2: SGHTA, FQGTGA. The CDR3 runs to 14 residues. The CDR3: CASTWGGSNNEQFF. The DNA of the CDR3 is TGTGCCAGCACATGGGGGGGATCAAACAATGAGCAGTTCTTC.

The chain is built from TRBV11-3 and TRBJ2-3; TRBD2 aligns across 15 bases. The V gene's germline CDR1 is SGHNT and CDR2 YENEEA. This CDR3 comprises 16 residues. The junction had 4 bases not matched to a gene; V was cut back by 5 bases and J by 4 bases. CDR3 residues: CASSRGLAGGSDTQYF. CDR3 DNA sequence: TGTGCCAGCAGCCGGGGACTAGCGGGAGGTTCAGATACGCAGTATTTT.

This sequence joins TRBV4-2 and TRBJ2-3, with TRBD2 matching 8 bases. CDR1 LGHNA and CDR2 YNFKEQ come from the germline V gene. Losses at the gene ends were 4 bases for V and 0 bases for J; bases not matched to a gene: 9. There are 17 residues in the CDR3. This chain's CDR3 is CASSPKNGGVSTDTQYF. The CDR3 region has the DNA TGTGCCAGCAGCCCAAAGAACGGGGGGGTTAGCACAGATACGCAGTATTTT.

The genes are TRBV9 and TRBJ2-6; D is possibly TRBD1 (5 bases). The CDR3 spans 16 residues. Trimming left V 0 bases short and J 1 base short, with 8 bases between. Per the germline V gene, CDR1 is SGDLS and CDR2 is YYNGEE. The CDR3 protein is CASSVVRASGANVLTF. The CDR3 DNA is TGTGCCAGCAGCGTAGTCAGGGCATCTGGGGCCAACGTCCTGACTTTC.

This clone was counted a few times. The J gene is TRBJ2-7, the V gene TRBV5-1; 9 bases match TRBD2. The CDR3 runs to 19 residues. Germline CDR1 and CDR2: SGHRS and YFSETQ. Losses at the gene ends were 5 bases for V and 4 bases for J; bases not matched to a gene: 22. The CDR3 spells CASRRGGGGQGIRWYEQYF. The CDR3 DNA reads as TGCGCCAGCAGGCGGGGCGGGGGGGGGCAGGGGATCAGATGGTACGAGCAGTACTTC. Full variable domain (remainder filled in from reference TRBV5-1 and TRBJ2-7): KAGVTQTPRYLIKTRGQQVTLSCSPISGHRSVSWYQQTPGQGLQFLFEYFSETQRNKGNFPGRFSGRQFSNSRSEMNVSTLELGDSALYLCASRRGGGGQGIRWYEQYFGPGTRLTVT.

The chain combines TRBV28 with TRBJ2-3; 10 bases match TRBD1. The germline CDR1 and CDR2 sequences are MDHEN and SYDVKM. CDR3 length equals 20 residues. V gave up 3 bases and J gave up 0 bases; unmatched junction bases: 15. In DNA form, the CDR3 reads TGTGCCAGCAGTTTTTATGTCACGGGACAGGGGCGATCTAGCACAGATACGCAGTATTTT. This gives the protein CASSFYVTGQGRSSTDTQYF. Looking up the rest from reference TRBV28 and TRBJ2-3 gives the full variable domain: DVKVTQSSRYLVKRTGEKVFLECVQDMDHENMFWYRQDPGLGLRLIYFSYDVKMKEKGDIPEGYSVSREKKERFSLILESASTNQTSMYLCASSFYVTGQGRSSTDTQYFGPGTRLTVL.

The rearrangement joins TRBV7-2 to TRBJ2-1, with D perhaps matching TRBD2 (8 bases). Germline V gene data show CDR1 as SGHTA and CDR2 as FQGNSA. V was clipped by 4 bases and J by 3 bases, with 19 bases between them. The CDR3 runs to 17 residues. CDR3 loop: CASSSQGGRGVYNEQFF. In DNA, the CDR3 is TGTGCCAGCAGCTCCCAGGGGGGGCGGGGGGTCTACAATGAGCAGTTCTTC. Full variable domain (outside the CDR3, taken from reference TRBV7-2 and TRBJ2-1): GAGVSQSPSNKVTEKGKDVELRCDPISGHTALYWYRQSLGQGLEFLIYFQGNSAPDKSGLPSDRFSAERTGGSVSTLTIQRTQQEDSAVYLCASSSQGGRGVYNEQFFGPGTRLTVL.

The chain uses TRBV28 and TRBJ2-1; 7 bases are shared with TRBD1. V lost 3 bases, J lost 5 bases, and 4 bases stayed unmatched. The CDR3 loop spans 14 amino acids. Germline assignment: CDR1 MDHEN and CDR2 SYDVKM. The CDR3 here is CASSFGDRDNEQFF. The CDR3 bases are TGTGCCAGCAGTTTTGGGGACAGAGACAATGAGCAGTTCTTC.

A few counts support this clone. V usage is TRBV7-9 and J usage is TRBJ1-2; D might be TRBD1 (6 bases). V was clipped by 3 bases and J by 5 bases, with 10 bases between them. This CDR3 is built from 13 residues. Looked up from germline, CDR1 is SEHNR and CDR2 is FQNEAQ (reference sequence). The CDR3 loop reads CASSFTGSYGYTF. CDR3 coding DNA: TGTGCCAGCAGCTTTACAGGGTCGTATGGCTACACCTTC.

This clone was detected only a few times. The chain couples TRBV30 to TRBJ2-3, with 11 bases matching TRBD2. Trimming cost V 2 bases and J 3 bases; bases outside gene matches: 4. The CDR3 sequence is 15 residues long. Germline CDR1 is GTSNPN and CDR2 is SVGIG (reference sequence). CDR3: CAWSTSGSGTDTQYF. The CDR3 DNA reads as TGTGCCTGGAGTACTAGCGGGAGCGGGACAGATACGCAGTATTTT.

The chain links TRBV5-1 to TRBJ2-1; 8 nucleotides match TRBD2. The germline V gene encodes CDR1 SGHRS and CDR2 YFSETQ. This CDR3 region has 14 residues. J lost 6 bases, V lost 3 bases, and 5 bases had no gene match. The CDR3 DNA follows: TGCGCCAGCAGCTGGGCGGGAGGAGGCAATGAGCAGTTCTTC. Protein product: CASSWAGGGNEQFF.

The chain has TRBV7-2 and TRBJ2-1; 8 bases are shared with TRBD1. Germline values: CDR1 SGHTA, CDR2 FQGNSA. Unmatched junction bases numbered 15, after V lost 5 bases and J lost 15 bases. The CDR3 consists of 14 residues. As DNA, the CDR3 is TGTGCCAGCAGCCCCTCCGGGACAGGCCCACAATCGTTCTTC. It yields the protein CASSPSGTGPQSFF. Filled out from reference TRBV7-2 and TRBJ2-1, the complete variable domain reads GAGVSQSPSNKVTEKGKDVELRCDPISGHTALYWYRQSLGQGLEFLIYFQGNSAPDKSGLPSDRFSAERTGGSVSTLTIQRTQQEDSAVYLCASSPSGTGPQSFFGPGTRLTVL.

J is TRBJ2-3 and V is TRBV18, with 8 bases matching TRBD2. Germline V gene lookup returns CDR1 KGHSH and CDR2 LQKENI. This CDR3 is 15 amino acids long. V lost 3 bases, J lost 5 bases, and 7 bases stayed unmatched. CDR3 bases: TGTGCCAGCTCACCCCAGTTTCTAGCGGGAGATACGCAGTATTTT. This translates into CASSPQFLAGDTQYF.

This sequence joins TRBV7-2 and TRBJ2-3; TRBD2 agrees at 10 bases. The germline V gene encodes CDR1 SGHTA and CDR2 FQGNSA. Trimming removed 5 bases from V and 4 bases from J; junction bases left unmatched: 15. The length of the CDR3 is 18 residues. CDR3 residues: CASSPLHRAAGGADTQYF. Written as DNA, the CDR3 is TGTGCCAGCAGCCCTCTCCATAGGGCAGCGGGGGGGGCAGATACGCAGTATTTT. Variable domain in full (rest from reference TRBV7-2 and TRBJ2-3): GAGVSQSPSNKVTEKGKDVELRCDPISGHTALYWYRQSLGQGLEFLIYFQGNSAPDKSGLPSDRFSAERTGGSVSTLTIQRTQQEDSAVYLCASSPLHRAAGGADTQYFGPGTRLTVL.

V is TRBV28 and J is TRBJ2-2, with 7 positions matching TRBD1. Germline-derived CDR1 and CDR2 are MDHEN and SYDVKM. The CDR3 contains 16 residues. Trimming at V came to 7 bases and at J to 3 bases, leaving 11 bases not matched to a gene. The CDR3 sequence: CASTSGRQGYTGELFF. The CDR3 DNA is TGTGCCAGCACTTCCGGCAGACAGGGTTACACCGGGGAGCTGTTTTTT.

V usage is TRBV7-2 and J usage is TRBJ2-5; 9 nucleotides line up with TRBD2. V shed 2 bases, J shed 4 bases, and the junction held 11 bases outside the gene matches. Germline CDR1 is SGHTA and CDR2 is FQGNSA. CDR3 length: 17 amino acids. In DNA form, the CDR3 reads TGTGCCAGCAGCTTAAAGGGAGGCGGGGGGGCCCGAGAGACCCAGTACTTC. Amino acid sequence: CASSLKGGGGARETQYF.

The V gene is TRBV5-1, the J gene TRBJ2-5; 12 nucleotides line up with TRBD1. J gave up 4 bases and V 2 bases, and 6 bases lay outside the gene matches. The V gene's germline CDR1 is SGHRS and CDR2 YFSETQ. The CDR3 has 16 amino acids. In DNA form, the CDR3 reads TGCGCCAGCAGCTTCCGGGACAGGGGGCGCACAGAGACCCAGTACTTC. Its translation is CASSFRDRGRTETQYF.

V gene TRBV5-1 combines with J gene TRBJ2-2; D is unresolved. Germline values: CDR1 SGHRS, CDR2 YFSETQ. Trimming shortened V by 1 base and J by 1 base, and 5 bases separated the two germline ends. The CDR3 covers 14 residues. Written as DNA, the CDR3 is TGCGCCAGCAGCTTGTCAGGGAACACCGGGGAGCTGTTTTTT. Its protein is CASSLSGNTGELFF.